What follows are 21 T cell receptor beta chains derived from one specimen sequenced in a study of shared clonotypes between healthy human individuals. Repertoires were generated with immunoSEQ multiplex PCR, while TCRdb's copy carries only in-frame clones and drops some. Of about 2.4 million clones listed, around nine tenths are singletons. Material for sequencing was naive CD4+ T cells sorted from blood. Subset reported: CD45RA+ positively selected. The receptors stem from a man aged 18-30 years in good health.

CDR3 region: CASSKDRVDTEAFF. CDR3 nucleotides: TGCGCCAGCAGCAAGGACAGGGTGGACACTGAAGCTTTCTTT. V is TRBV5-1 and J is TRBJ1-1; 8 bases fit TRBD1. CDR1 and CDR2 (germline): SGHRS, YFSETQ. The CDR3 is made up of 14 amino acids. Trimming at V came to 4 bases and at J to 3 bases, leaving 5 bases not matched to a gene.

The V call is TRBV6-5, the J call TRBJ1-2; 9 nucleotides align to TRBD1. Germline trimming cut 6 bases from V and 8 bases from J; bases unmatched to any gene: 10. The CDR3 spans 14 residues. Germline V gene data show CDR1 as MNHEY and CDR2 as SVGAGI. CDR3: CASSSRTGAGGYTF. Here the CDR3 DNA reads TGTGCCAGCAGCTCGAGGACAGGGGCAGGGGGCTACACCTTC.

CDR3 amino acids: CATSRSIAGGPDEQFF. DNA for the CDR3: TGTGCCACCAGCAGATCCATAGCGGGAGGGCCGGATGAGCAGTTCTTC. This chain links TRBV15 with TRBJ2-1, with TRBD2 matching 11 bases. The CDR3 spans 16 residues. Germline CDR1 reads LNHNV; CDR2 reads YYDKDF (reference sequence). J lost 8 bases, V lost 2 bases, and 8 bases had no gene match.

The chain combines TRBV28 with TRBJ1-2, with D possibly being TRBD1 (5 bases). V gave up 6 bases and J gave up 4 bases, with 18 bases separating them. The CDR3 is made up of 15 amino acids. Germline V gives CDR1 MDHEN, CDR2 SYDVKM. CDR3 DNA sequence: TGTGCCAGCAGGTTAAACGGAGGGGTGAGCTATGGCTACACCTTC. Translated: CASRLNGGVSYGYTF.

Of note for this clone: Other DNA sequences in this sample translate to the same CDR3. The chain recombines TRBV9 with TRBJ2-5, with 12 positions matching TRBD2. V trimming: 3 bases; J trimming: 2 bases; junction bases outside the gene matches: 2. Looked up from germline, CDR1 is SGDLS and CDR2 is YYNGEE. The CDR3 is made up of 15 amino acids. The CDR3 loop is CASSAGTSGQETQYF. CDR3 coding DNA: TGTGCCAGCAGCGCTGGGACTAGCGGGCAAGAGACCCAGTACTTC.

The chain couples TRBV7-9 to TRBJ2-7; D is ambiguous. From germline, CDR1 is SEHNR and CDR2 FQNEAQ (reference sequence). V lost 5 bases and J 2 bases, leaving 13 bases between the germline ends. The CDR3 length is 14 residues. CDR3: CASSQESWAYEQYF. DNA of the CDR3: TGTGCCAGCAGCCAAGAGTCCTGGGCCTACGAGCAGTACTTC.

The V call is TRBV5-1, the J call TRBJ1-2; D might be TRBD1 (6 bases). The ends were cut back, 0 bases at V and 3 bases at J, with 15 bases in the middle. CDR1 and CDR2 (germline): SGHRS, YFSETQ. The CDR3 extends over 16 amino acids. The CDR3 sequence: CASSLALLGADYGYTF. CDR3 sequence (DNA): TGCGCCAGCAGCTTGGCTCTCCTGGGGGCTGACTATGGCTACACCTTC. The full variable domain, rest sourced from reference TRBV5-1 and TRBJ1-2, is KAGVTQTPRYLIKTRGQQVTLSCSPISGHRSVSWYQQTPGQGLQFLFEYFSETQRNKGNFPGRFSGRQFSNSRSEMNVSTLELGDSALYLCASSLALLGADYGYTFGSGTRLTVV.

J is TRBJ1-1 and V is TRBV6-5; D is ambiguous. V was cut by 6 bases and J by 5 bases, with 13 bases left in between. The CDR3 is 13 residues long. Germline assignment: CDR1 MNHEY and CDR2 SVGAGI. DNA of the CDR3: TGTGCCAGCAGGAACCCCGGTGGGACTGAAGCTTTCTTT. Translated, it gives CASRNPGGTEAFF.

This clone has a handful of counts. The chain has TRBV11-2 and TRBJ1-5, with D uncertain. Per the germline V gene, CDR1 is SGHAT and CDR2 is FQNNGV. The CDR3 is 15 amino acids. V was shortened by 5 bases and J by 3 bases, with 14 bases between the two germline ends. This chain's CDR3 is CASSLGERNNQPQHF. CDR3 sequence (DNA): TGTGCCAGCAGCCTTGGGGAGAGAAACAATCAGCCCCAGCATTTT.

CDR3 coding DNA: TGTGCCAGCAGTCCCCGGGGGGGGAGGCGTTATAATTCACCCCTCCACTTT. Translation: CASSPRGGRRYNSPLHF. V is TRBV28 and J is TRBJ1-6; possible D gene TRBD1, 5 bases. Germline-derived CDR1 and CDR2 are MDHEN and SYDVKM. The CDR3 is 17 residues long. Trimming shortened V by 5 bases and J by 4 bases, and 18 bases separated the two germline ends.

V usage is TRBV11-1 and J usage is TRBJ2-7; TRBD1 matches 10 bases. Germline V gene lookup returns CDR1 SGHAT and CDR2 FQDESV (reference sequence). The CDR3 sequence is 13 residues long. The V and J ends lost 5 bases and 7 bases, in that order; junction bases with no gene match: 5. The CDR3 nucleotides are TGTGCCAGCAGCCTGGACAGGGGGGAAGAGCAGTACTTC. Translating it yields CASSLDRGEEQYF.

The chain is built from TRBV27 and TRBJ2-5; D gene uncertain. The germline V gene encodes CDR1 MNHEY and CDR2 SMNVEV (reference sequence). V was pared by 3 bases and J by 2 bases, with 7 bases between. The CDR3 extends over 13 amino acids. CDR3: CASSLVGQETQYF. The CDR3 nucleotides read TGTGCCAGCAGTTTGGTAGGTCAAGAGACCCAGTACTTC.

As regards this clone: The sample carries other DNA sequences with the same CDR3. The chain couples TRBV10-3 to TRBJ2-2; D assignment may be TRBD1 or TRBD2 (5 bases each). Trimming shortened V by 3 bases and J by 4 bases, and 12 bases separated the two germline ends. The germline CDR1 and CDR2 sequences are ENHRY and SYGVKD. CDR3 length: 15 residues. CDR3 sequence (DNA): TGTGCCATCAGTGACTCCGGGACGGGCACCGGGGAGCTGTTTTTT. Its translation: CAISDSGTGTGELFF.

V usage is TRBV7-9 and J usage is TRBJ2-5, with TRBD2 identical over 16 bases. V gave up 5 bases and J gave up 5 bases; unmatched junction bases: 8. The CDR3 covers 17 residues. The germline V gene encodes CDR1 SEHNR and CDR2 FQNEAQ (reference sequence). This chain's CDR3 is CASSPGLAGGYGETQYF. The CDR3 DNA is TGTGCCAGCAGCCCGGGACTAGCGGGAGGGTATGGCGAGACCCAGTACTTC.

J is TRBJ1-1 and V is TRBV9; 7 bases are a match to TRBD1. The CDR3 contains 16 residues. Looked up from germline, CDR1 is SGDLS and CDR2 is YYNGEE. Trimming at V came to 1 base and at J to 1 base, leaving 7 bases not matched to a gene. The chain's CDR3 is CASSVSYNRGNTEAFF. The CDR3 nucleotides are TGTGCCAGCAGCGTATCATACAACAGGGGGAACACTGAAGCTTTCTTT.

The J gene is TRBJ1-2, the V gene TRBV19, with TRBD1 matching 11 bases. Germline assignment: CDR1 LNHDA and CDR2 SQIVND (reference sequence). CDR3 length equals 15 residues. J was trimmed by 3 bases and V by 4 bases; bases with no gene match: 4. The CDR3 nucleotides are TGTGCCAGTAGTACCGGACAGGGGGCGTACTATGGCTACACCTTC. Encoded protein: CASSTGQGAYYGYTF.

The sample holds one count of this clone. The rearrangement uses TRBV25-1 and TRBJ2-7, with 8 bases fitting TRBD2. CDR1 and CDR2 from the germline V gene are MGHDK and SYGVNS. V shed 5 bases, J shed 6 bases, and the junction held 9 bases outside the gene matches. The CDR3 runs 14 residues. The CDR3: CASSRGGIRSEQYF. CDR3 nucleotides: TGTGCCAGCAGTCGGGGGGGAATTAGGAGCGAGCAGTACTTC.

The V gene is TRBV7-2, the J gene TRBJ2-5; D call uncertain. Germline-derived CDR1 and CDR2 are SGHTA and FQGNSA. The CDR3 contains 13 residues. Trimming stripped 7 bases from V and 4 bases from J, with 13 bases between. Here the CDR3 reads CASIQRPGETQYF. The DNA for the CDR3 is TGTGCCAGCATTCAAAGACCGGGAGAGACCCAGTACTTC.

The chain uses TRBV11-1 and TRBJ1-1, with 8 nucleotides matching TRBD1. The junction had 12 bases not matched to a gene; V was cut back by 5 bases and J by 4 bases. The germline V gene has CDR1 SGHAT and CDR2 FQDESV (reference sequence). The CDR3 is 16 amino acids. CDR3 in amino acids: CASSLKLTGEGTEAFF. In DNA, the CDR3 is TGTGCCAGCAGCCTCAAATTGACAGGGGAGGGCACTGAAGCTTTCTTT. Based on the CDR3 plus reference TRBV11-1 and TRBJ1-1, the full variable domain is EAEVAQSPRYKITEKSQAVAFWCDPISGHATLYWYRQILGQGPELLVQFQDESVVDDSQLPKDRFSAERLKGVDSTLKIQPAELGDSAMYLCASSLKLTGEGTEAFFGQGTRLTVV.

Written as DNA, the CDR3 is TGTGCCAGCCACAGCGGCGGGAGGGCCTACAATGAGCAGTTCTTC. The encoded protein is CASHSGGRAYNEQFF. V usage is TRBV2 and J usage is TRBJ2-1; 9 nucleotides line up with TRBD2. Germline V gene lookup returns CDR1 SNHLY and CDR2 FYNNEI. The ends lost 8 bases at V and 2 bases at J; junction bases unmatched: 7. CDR3 length: 15 residues.

The chain has TRBV6-1 and TRBJ2-5; maybe TRBD1 (5 bases). V was clipped by 3 bases and J by 5 bases, with 16 bases between them. The CDR3 runs to 15 residues. Per germline, CDR1 MNHNS and CDR2 SASEGT. CDR3 nucleotides: TGTGCCAGCAGTGATAGGGGCAGGTTGTGGGAGACCCAGTACTTC. Translated: CASSDRGRLWETQYF.